This T cell receptor (beta chain) was recovered during a study of cytomegalovirus exposure and HLA in healthy donors. Germline-derived CDR1 and CDR2 are KGHSH and LQKENI. CDR3 length equals 14 residues. The V gene lost 6 bases and the J gene lost 8 bases, with 19 bases spanning the gap. Study outcomes and limitations: TRBV6-2, TRBV6-3 and some other V segments were unresolvable in 87-base-pair reads. Links to common viral pathogens appeared, in a later analysis, for several of the most significant clusters.

The study ran its PCR with 60 Vbeta and 13 Jbeta primers. Data came from immunoSEQ multiplex PCR; TCRdb stores just in-frame clones and leaves some out. The repertoire holds 100,000 to 150,000 clones, with roughly 80% as singletons. With respect to this clone: As yet, its antigen is unknown.

The specimen was PBMCs. The TCR was taken from a man aged 30 to 39 in good health and CMV-seropositive. The rearrangement uses TRBV18 and TRBJ1-1, with D perhaps matching TRBD1 (6 bases). The CDR3 is CASSTGEGGFEAFF. As DNA, the CDR3 is TGTGCCAGCTCGACCGGGGAGGGGGGCTTCGAAGCTTTCTTT. The entire variable domain, with the rest obtained from reference TRBV18 and TRBJ1-1, is as follows: NAGVMQNPRHLVRRRGQEARLRCSPMKGHSHVYWYRQLPEEGLKFMVYLQKENIIDESGMPKERFSAEFPKEGPSILRIQQVVRGDSAAYFCASSTGEGGFEAFFGQGTRLTVV.